This T cell receptor beta chain was captured by sequencing in a study of blood T cells in healthy people across ages. Donors were healthy Caucasian individuals from Russia aged roughly 6 to 95. With a J-beta primer mix and a sample-barcoded 5' primer, a second PCR ran 7 to 11 cycles. Using its own MiXCR run on the 5' RACE reads, TCRdb lists one record per CDR3 protein. Altogether around 650,000 distinct CDR3 sequences are present, roughly 30% being singletons, with the ten largest covering roughly 15%. This TCR was recovered from a woman of 80 years or more in good health. The specimen was blood.

The CDR3 sequence is CASSPLGIGTEAFF. As DNA, the CDR3 is TGTGCCAGCAGCCCTCTGGGGATCGGCACTGAAGCTTTCTTT. V and J are TRBV11-2 and TRBJ1-1; D is ambiguous. The CDR3 has 14 amino acids. Germline loops: CDR1 SGHAT, CDR2 FQNNGV. Between the trimmed V and J ends, which lost 5 bases and 4 bases, there was a span of 14 bases.